This T cell receptor beta chain was found in a study of T cell responses to AZD1222 COVID-19 vaccine. The assay was immunoSEQ multiplex PCR, and TCRdb's table has in-frame clones only and misses some. This table has about 70,000 clones, 85% appearing once. V shed 0 bases and J shed 4 bases, with 9 bases lying between them. The CDR3 extends over 14 amino acids. Germline values: CDR1 LNHDA, CDR2 SQIVND (reference sequence). The table lists this clone with a count of one. The receptor comes from an adult in good health. The chain has TRBV19 and TRBJ1-2, with unresolved D. This material consisted of peripheral blood, taken on day 0 of AZD1222 vaccination. The CDR3 coding sequence is TGTGCCAGTAGTATAGAGGGTGCCCGCTATGGCTACACCTTC. Its translation: CASSIEGARYGYTF.